This T cell receptor beta chain appears in the sequencing data of a study of CD8 T cells in ankylosing spondylitis (dated by TCRdb to between 2016 and 2019). For the study in its entirety: The study profiled T cell receptor beta repertoires in healthy donors and ankylosing spondylitis patients to find disease-linked TCR variants. In total, the full study cohort was made up of some 110 healthy donors and 25 to 30 ankylosing spondylitis patients. Peripheral blood was sampled, and synovial fluid was additionally collected from ankylosing spondylitis patients.

Instrument used: Illumina HiSeq 2500. Quantitative 5'-RACE with molecular barcodes was the method used to prepare the TCR beta libraries. As for the original processing: Disease-linked TCR variants were identified with a new computational method built on a probabilistic model of VDJ rearrangement. TCRdb reworked the public reads: Q25 trimming with fastp, MiXCR clone assembly, productive beta chains retained. Rows matching on CDR3 protein sequence are summarized as one entry with the most common DNA and genes. TCRdb, rather than the study authors, made the V and J calls. In this sample the table shows around 490,000 distinct CDR3 sequences, about 5% of which occur a single time. The top ten hold under 4.5% of the sample. Study-wide findings and limitations: Blood from ankylosing spondylitis patients appeared to be characterized by a TCR beta motif composed of under ten highly homologous amino acid variants. The disease-linked clones were reported as significantly enriched in matched synovial fluid samples from ankylosing spondylitis patients. Some motif variants had previously been reported in the synovial fluid and blood of reactive arthritis patients, which suggests shared mechanisms of disease initiation. The disease-linked clones had a CD8+ phenotype and were found at relatively low frequencies in peripheral blood.

This clonotype was recorded at least ten times. Its target antigen remains unknown. No base-level quality is on record; no much larger clone is a single base apart. From the cysteine through the phenylalanine, the CDR3 covers 14 amino acids. Only the CDR3 region is kept as DNA, spanning 42 bases read in frame from base 1. Sequences SGHKS (CDR1) and YYEKEE (CDR2) are obtained from the germline V gene (reference sequence). A distance of 16 bases separates the germline ends of V and J, which lose 4 bases and 6 bases respectively. The sequenced sample consisted of blood, either unsorted or a sorted T cell fraction (not recorded which). This chain joins TRBV5-5 to TRBJ1-1; TRBD1 could be the D gene, as 5 bases match. The source is a male donor with ankylosing spondylitis. The CDR3 region: CASSLETDWSEAFF. The DNA reads TGTGCCAGCAGCCTAGAGACAGATTGGTCTGAAGCTTTCTTT.